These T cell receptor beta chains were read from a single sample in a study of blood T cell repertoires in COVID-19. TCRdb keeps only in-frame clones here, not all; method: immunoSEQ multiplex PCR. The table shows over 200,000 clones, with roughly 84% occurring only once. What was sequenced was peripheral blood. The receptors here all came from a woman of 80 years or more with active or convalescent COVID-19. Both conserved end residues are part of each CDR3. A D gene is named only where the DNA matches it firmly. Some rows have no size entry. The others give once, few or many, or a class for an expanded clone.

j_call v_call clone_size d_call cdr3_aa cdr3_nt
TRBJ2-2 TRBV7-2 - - CASSFRGNTGELFF TGTGCCAGCAGCTTCCGGGGGAACACCGGGGAGCTGTTTTTT
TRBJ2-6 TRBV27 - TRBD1 CASNPGQGALGANVLTF TGTGCCAGCAACCCGGGACAGGGGGCGCTTGGGGCCAACGTCCTGACTTTC
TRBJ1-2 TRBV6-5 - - CASRTDSNYGYTF TGTGCCAGCAGAACCGACAGTAACTATGGCTACACCTTC
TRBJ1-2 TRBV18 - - CASSPLEGSNYGYTF TGTGCCAGCTCACCACTCGAGGGATCTAACTATGGCTACACCTTC
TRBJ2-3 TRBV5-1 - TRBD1 CASSLAEGASTDTQYF TGCGCCAGCAGCTTGGCCGAGGGGGCGAGCACAGATACGCAGTATTTT
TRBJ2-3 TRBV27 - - CASTRFGPSTDTQYF TGTGCCAGCACGCGCTTTGGGCCTAGCACAGATACGCAGTATTTT
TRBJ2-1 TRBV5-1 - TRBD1 CASSITGGVYNEQFF TGCGCCAGCAGCATAACAGGGGGCGTATACAATGAGCAGTTCTTC
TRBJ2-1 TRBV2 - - CASSDTGGPYNEQFF TGTGCCAGCAGTGACACGGGGGGCCCCTACAATGAGCAGTTCTTC
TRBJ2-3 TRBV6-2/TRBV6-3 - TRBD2 CASSYYGGVDTQYF TGTGCCAGCAGTTACTACGGGGGGGTAGATACGCAGTATTTT
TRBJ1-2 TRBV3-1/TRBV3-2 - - CASSPLTDYGYTF TGTGCCAGCAGCCCATTGACAGACTATGGCTACACCTTC
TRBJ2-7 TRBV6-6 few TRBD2 CASSYGRGGSSYEQYF TGTGCCAGCAGTTACGGGAGGGGCGGAAGCTCCTACGAGCAGTACTTC
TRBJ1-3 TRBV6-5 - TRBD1 CASSSTGVRNTIYF TGTGCCAGCAGCTCGACAGGGGTGCGAAACACCATATATTTT
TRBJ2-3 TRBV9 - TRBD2 CASSVQGLAGSDTQYF TGTGCCAGCAGCGTACAGGGACTAGCGGGGTCAGATACGCAGTATTTT
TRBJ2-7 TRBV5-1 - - CASSLVPGEYEQYF TGCGCCAGCAGCTTGGTCCCGGGAGAGTACGAGCAGTACTTC
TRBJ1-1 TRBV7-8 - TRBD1 CASSLEGQGITEAFF TGTGCCAGCAGCTTAGAGGGACAGGGGATCACTGAAGCTTTCTTT
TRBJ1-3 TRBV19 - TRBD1 CASSWDRASTIYF TGTGCCAGTTCCTGGGACAGGGCTTCTACCATATATTTT
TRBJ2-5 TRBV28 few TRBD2 CASSFGGQETQYF TGTGCCAGCAGTTTCGGGGGGCAAGAGACCCAGTACTTC
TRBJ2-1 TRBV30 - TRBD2 CAWSRTSGYNEQFF TGTGCCTGGAGTCGTACTAGCGGCTACAATGAGCAGTTCTTC
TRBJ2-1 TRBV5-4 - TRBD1 CASSTRRTGGMNEQFF TGTGCCAGCAGCACCCGAAGGACAGGGGGCATGAATGAGCAGTTCTTC
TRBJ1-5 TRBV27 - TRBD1 CASSPRQGGNQPQHF TGTGCCAGCAGTCCGAGACAGGGAGGCAATCAGCCCCAGCATTTT
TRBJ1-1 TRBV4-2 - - CASSQRGGLNTEAFF TGTGCCAGCAGCCAAAGGGGGGGATTGAACACTGAAGCTTTCTTT
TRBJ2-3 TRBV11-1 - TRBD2 CASSKRLAGVVDTQYF TGTGCCAGCAGCAAGCGACTAGCGGGAGTGGTAGATACGCAGTATTTT